This entry concerns a single TCR beta chain. It has no known antigen specificity. No base-level quality is on record; no much larger clone is a single base apart. This specimen's time point label, per the study, means: patch test 1, 2 weeks after DPC sensitization. The intended sense of this specimen's treatment or condition label: therapeutic diphenylcyclopropenone sensitization with weekly scalp DPC. Blood at each patch-test visit was drawn before the patch test was applied. Eligible patients were aged 18 to 70, diagnosed with alopecia, deemed suitable for DPC therapy, and excluded if pregnant. Total RNA was extracted from unfractionated whole blood collected in Tempus Blood RNA tubes. The CDR3 measures 15 amino acids from cysteine to phenylalanine. The read is trimmed to its CDR3 DNA, 45 bases read in frame from base 1. CDR1 and CDR2 were assigned from the germline V gene as LGHNA and YNFKEQ. Trimming removed 0 bases from V and 14 bases from J; the gene matches leave 11 bases unexplained.

This record belongs to a study of human T cells and chemical hapten exposure (dated by TCRdb to the early 2020s). In the study overall: For sensitization, 2% DPC in acetone was applied to a 2 cm by 2 cm area of upper inner arm skin. Patient blood was sampled pre-sensitization (week 0) and at 2, 6 and about 24 weeks after DPC sensitization. Alopecia areata with under or over 50% scalp involvement, alopecia totalis and alopecia universalis were represented in the patient cohort, which was mostly female. This study followed changes in the peripheral blood TCR repertoire in vivo during primary and secondary sensitization of alopecia patients to the hapten diphenylcyclopropenone (DPC). Patch testing on the upper back used Finn chambers containing 0.01% DPC, with scoring done after 6 days according to International Contact Dermatitis Research Group standards. Throughout the study period of around 25 weeks, patients also received therapeutic DPC doses to the scalp every week. Libraries were combined into a pool for sequencing, and differences in TCR yield between samples came mainly from small differences in library volumes within the pool. Blood for TCR sequencing was provided by twenty-nine alopecia patients at one to four time points (pre-sensitization, 2, 6 and 24 weeks). Study-level results and caveats: DPC sensitization did not change the number of TCRs with a frequency above 1 in 1000, and there was no evidence of changes in global repertoire structure. The number of PT1 expanded TCRs positively correlated with patch test score, significant at thresholds 8, 16 and 32 but not 4. Alopecia, a presumed autoimmune disease, was present in all patients, so the immune response of the patients might differ from that of healthy individuals. After repeated subsampling, changes were observed in the strength of the expansion versus patch-test correlation and in the threshold at which the correlation became significant. Expanded TCRs formed significantly more large CDR3 similarity clusters than pre-sensitization or healthy control sets, consistent with antigen-driven responses.

Library preparation used RACE. Reads for this sample came from a NextSeq 500. During library preparation, unique molecular identifiers were attached to individual cDNA molecules so that TCRs could be counted quantitatively and reproducibly. Both TCR alpha and TCR beta chains were sequenced from each blood RNA sample. Per the authors' processing: Samples had a median of approximately 96,000 TCRs, with a range from 23,224 to 690,600. V, J and CDR3 annotation of the TCR reads was performed with the Decombinator software suite. For PS versus PT1 abundance plots, all samples were subsampled to the same number of TCRs (28,000). TCRs were defined as expanded if absent before sensitization and observed at least eight times at the 2-week time point. TCRdb reran the public reads through fastp at Q25 and MiXCR, keeping productive beta chains. Each entry merges the rows of one CDR3 protein and shows their most common DNA and genes. For this entry, the V and J calls and clone size follow TCRdb and not the study's own pipeline. The sample table lists roughly 180,000 distinct CDR3 sequences, 20% to 25% of them with a count of one. The ten largest clones take up less than 7% of the sample.

The V and J genes are TRBV4-2 and TRBJ1-4; TRBD1 agrees with 8 junctional bases. The receptor's source is a woman aged 45-65 years with alopecia areata. Some clones in this sample may be carry-over from other donors' samples. Source: whole blood, taken in connection with sensitization to the hapten diphenylcyclopropenone (DPC). CDR3 reads: CASSQDALDRVKLFF. The DNA sequence is given as TGTGCCAGCAGCCAAGATGCGTTGGACAGGGTTAAGCTGTTTTTT.